Below are 18 T cell receptor beta chains sequenced from a single sample in a study of cytomegalovirus exposure and HLA in healthy donors. With 60 Vbeta and 13 Jbeta primers, the PCR was carried out. Only in-frame clones appear in the TCRdb table, and some are missing; sequencing was by immunoSEQ multiplex PCR. This sample yields 250,000 to 350,000 clones, of which around 80% are seen a single time; roughly 0.3% belongs to the top ten. Specimen: PBMCs. The receptors were sampled from a girl aged 2 to 9 in good health and CMV-seronegative.

V usage is TRBV5-1 and J usage is TRBJ2-1, with TRBD2 matching over 13 bases. V trimming: 0 bases; J trimming: 6 bases; junction bases outside the gene matches: 9. CDR3 length: 18 amino acids. Germline V CDR1 and CDR2: SGHRS, YFSETQ. CDR3 nucleotide sequence: TGCGCCAGCAGCTTGGGGGGACTAGCGGGGAGGGGCCCCAATGAGCAGTTCTTC. Protein: CASSLGGLAGRGPNEQFF.

The chain couples TRBV5-1 to TRBJ2-3, with 7 bases lining up with TRBD1. The CDR3 covers 16 residues. The J segment lost 4 bases and the V segment lost 3 bases, leaving 11 bases of the junction unmatched. CDR1 is SGHRS and CDR2 is YFSETQ in the germline V gene. This CDR3 reads CASSSQPGQTADTQYF. The CDR3 coding sequence is TGCGCCAGCAGCTCACAACCGGGACAGACAGCAGATACGCAGTATTTT.

The chain links TRBV29-1 to TRBJ2-3, with 7 bases identical to TRBD1. Germline V gene lookup returns CDR1 SQVTM and CDR2 ANQGSEA. Trimming removed 7 bases from V and 2 bases from J; junction bases left unmatched: 6. The CDR3 is made up of 13 amino acids. The CDR3 DNA reads TGCAGCGCCCGGGGACAGTCCACAGATACGCAGTATTTT. It translates to CSARGQSTDTQYF.

The gene calls are TRBV15 and TRBJ2-3; tentatively, D is TRBD2 (6 bases). CDR1 and CDR2 from the germline V gene are LNHNV and YYDKDF (reference sequence). Trimming pared 4 bases from V and 3 bases from J, leaving 8 bases between. The CDR3 is 13 amino acids. As DNA, the CDR3 is TGTGCCACCAGCAACGCGGGGACAGATACGCAGTATTTT. This gives the protein CATSNAGTDTQYF.

The rearrangement joins TRBV28 to TRBJ2-1, with 7 positions matching TRBD2. V was pared by 4 bases and J by 5 bases, with 8 bases of the junction left unmatched. The germline V gene has CDR1 MDHEN and CDR2 SYDVKM. CDR3 length: 15 residues. The CDR3 sequence is CASSYAGAANNEQFF. For the CDR3, the DNA is TGTGCCAGCAGTTATGCGGGAGCGGCTAACAATGAGCAGTTCTTC.

This clone was observed a single time. J is TRBJ1-4 and V is TRBV10-3; maybe TRBD1 (5 bases). V gave up 3 bases and J gave up 11 bases, with 22 bases separating them. CDR1 ENHRY and CDR2 SYGVKD come from the germline V gene. The CDR3 sequence is 16 residues long. The CDR3 reads CAISDGRQGPRRKLFF. The CDR3 bases are TGTGCCATCAGTGACGGGAGGCAGGGCCCGAGGAGGAAACTGTTTTTT.

This sequence joins TRBV7-9 and TRBJ2-2, with 9 nucleotides matching TRBD1. The CDR3 spans 16 residues. With V trimmed by 5 bases and J by 3 bases, 7 bases remained unmatched. Germline V CDR1 and CDR2: SEHNR, FQNEAQ (reference sequence). The CDR3 DNA reads TGTGCCAGCAGCACCCGGACAGGGGAGTACACCGGGGAGCTGTTTTTT. Translated, it gives CASSTRTGEYTGELFF.

The rearrangement uses TRBV18 and TRBJ2-7; D is perhaps TRBD1 (5 bases). Trimming removed 0 bases from V and 0 bases from J, with 6 bases in between. The CDR3 spans 14 residues. Germline CDR1 KGHSH, CDR2 LQKENI. The CDR3 region is CASSPPDNSYEQYF. As DNA, the CDR3 is TGTGCCAGCTCACCACCGGACAACTCCTACGAGCAGTACTTC.

The chain carries TRBV28 and TRBJ1-1; TRBD1 aligns across 10 bases. In germline, CDR1 is MDHEN, CDR2 SYDVKM. V shed 4 bases, J shed 5 bases, and the junction held 7 bases outside the gene matches. The CDR3 is 15 amino acids. CDR3 coding DNA: TGTGCCAGCAGTTCTGACAGGGGGCTAATGACTGAAGCTTTCTTT. This sequence encodes CASSSDRGLMTEAFF.

V and J are TRBV28 and TRBJ2-7, with TRBD2 matching over 11 bases. This CDR3 has 16 amino acids. Trimming cost V 6 bases and J 0 bases; bases outside gene matches: 7. In germline, CDR1 is MDHEN, CDR2 SYDVKM. The CDR3 DNA is TGTGCCAGCAGCTTGACCGGGACTAGCGGCTCCTACGAGCAGTACTTC. Protein product: CASSLTGTSGSYEQYF.

The CDR3 reads CSVQIGTVNTEAFF. DNA for the CDR3: TGCAGCGTTCAAATCGGGACAGTGAACACTGAAGCTTTCTTT. V gene TRBV29-1 combines with J gene TRBJ1-1; 7 bases align to TRBD1. This CDR3 comprises 14 residues. The V segment lost 5 bases and the J segment 0 bases; nucleotides outside the gene matches: 6. Germline CDR1 SQVTM, CDR2 ANQGSEA.

The chain links TRBV29-1 to TRBJ2-2, with TRBD1 matching over 7 bases. This CDR3 region has 14 residues. With 5 bases clipped from V and 0 bases from J, the junction kept 3 bases outside the gene matches. The germline gives CDR1 SQVTM, CDR2 ANQGSEA. The CDR3 loop reads CSVSDRANTGELFF. CDR3 bases: TGCAGCGTTTCAGACAGGGCGAACACCGGGGAGCTGTTTTTT.

The chain is built from TRBV28 and TRBJ2-5; no reliable D call. The J call is uncertain, as TRBJ2-7 better fits the DNA end. Germline V lookup: CDR1 MDHEN, CDR2 SYDVKM. This CDR3 contains 14 residues. As DNA, the CDR3 is TGTGCCAGCAGTTTTCTCCCGAGCTCCTACGAGCAGTACTTC. As protein: CASSFLPSSYEQYF.

This chain links TRBV9 with TRBJ2-3, with 7 bases lining up with TRBD1. The V gene end was trimmed by 0 bases and the J gene end by 1 base; junction bases not matched to a gene: 2. CDR3 length: 15 residues. Germline V lookup: CDR1 SGDLS, CDR2 YYNGEE. CDR3 coding DNA: TGTGCCAGCAGCGTAGTTGGGACAGGCACAGATACGCAGTATTTT. This translates into CASSVVGTGTDTQYF.

This rearrangement joins TRBV7-2 to TRBJ2-5; TRBD2 aligns across 12 bases. The ends lost 2 bases at V and 5 bases at J; junction bases unmatched: 3. The germline V gene has CDR1 SGHTA and CDR2 FQGNSA. This CDR3 is 15 amino acids long. CDR3 residues: CASSLLAGGLETQYF. The CDR3 DNA is TGTGCCAGCAGCTTACTAGCGGGGGGGCTGGAGACCCAGTACTTC.

This chain connects TRBV6-6 to TRBJ2-3; 10 bases match TRBD1. CDR1 MNHNY and CDR2 SVGAGI come from the germline V gene (reference sequence). V lost 5 bases, J lost 2 bases, and 4 bases stayed unmatched. CDR3 length: 15 amino acids. DNA of the CDR3: TGTGCCAGCAGTCCCGGGACAGGGGTCACAGATACGCAGTATTTT. Protein: CASSPGTGVTDTQYF.

The chain links TRBV30 to TRBJ2-1; TRBD2 aligns across 8 bases. The germline CDR1 and CDR2 sequences are GTSNPN and SVGIG (reference sequence). The CDR3 extends over 15 amino acids. J lost 6 bases, V lost 0 bases, and 7 bases had no gene match. The CDR3 loop is CAWSVPGGPANEQFF. The CDR3 coding sequence is TGTGCCTGGAGTGTACCGGGAGGGCCTGCCAATGAGCAGTTCTTC.

The V and J genes are TRBV15 and TRBJ2-3; D uncertain. Trimming removed 0 bases from V and 4 bases from J, with 14 bases in between. The CDR3 runs to 16 residues. Germline V gives CDR1 LNHNV, CDR2 YYDKDF (reference sequence). The CDR3 region has the DNA TGTGCCACCAGCAGAGATAATAGTGGTCTCCCAGATACGCAGTATTTT. Translating gives CATSRDNSGLPDTQYF.